This T cell receptor beta chain was documented in a study of monozygotic twins with inflammatory bowel disease. Study-wide findings and caveats: Support for a single strong signal or clonotype associated with IBD was absent. No detectable difference in repertoire similarity separated concordant from discordant twins, possibly as a result of limited power.

From the 5' RACE reads, TCRdb lists one entry per CDR3 protein and no DNA. The data include around 450,000 distinct CDR3 sequences; the top ten clones carry about 2.4%. Concerning this clonotype itself: Antigen: not known.

The CDR3 spans 15 residues. Per germline, CDR1 PRHDT and CDR2 FYEKMQ (reference sequence). The specimen sequenced was blood. This receptor was obtained from a human donor with ulcerative colitis or Crohn's disease, or a healthy co-twin of an affected twin (not recorded which). The chain recombines TRBV13 with TRBJ2-5; absent DNA, TCRdb's TRBD2 call cannot be checked. CDR3 protein: CASSLAGGKEETQYF.